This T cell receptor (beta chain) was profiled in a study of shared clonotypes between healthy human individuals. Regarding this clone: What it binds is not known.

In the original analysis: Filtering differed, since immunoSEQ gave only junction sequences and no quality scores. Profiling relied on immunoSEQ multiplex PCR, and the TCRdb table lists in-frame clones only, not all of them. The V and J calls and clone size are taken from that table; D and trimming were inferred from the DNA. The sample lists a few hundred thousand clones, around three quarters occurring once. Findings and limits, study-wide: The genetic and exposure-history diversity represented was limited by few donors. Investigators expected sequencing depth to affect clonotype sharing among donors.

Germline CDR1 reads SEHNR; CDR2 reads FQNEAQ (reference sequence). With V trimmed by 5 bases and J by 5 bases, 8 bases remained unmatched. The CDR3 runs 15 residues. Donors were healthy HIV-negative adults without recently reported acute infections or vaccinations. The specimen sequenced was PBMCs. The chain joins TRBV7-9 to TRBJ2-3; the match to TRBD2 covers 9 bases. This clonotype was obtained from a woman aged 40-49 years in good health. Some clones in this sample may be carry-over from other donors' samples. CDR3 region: CASSNLAGWIDTQYF. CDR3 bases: TGTGCCAGCAGCAATCTAGCGGGATGGATAGATACGCAGTATTTT.